This T cell receptor beta chain was sequenced in a study of graft-versus-host responses after intestinal transplantation. Study-level background: All of the recipients had induction that used anti-thymocyte globulin, then tacrolimus and steroids for three to four years. Whole-study findings and limits: Circulating GvH clone levels at their peak were associated with HvG declines (early post-transplant). Analysis identified GvH clones in recipient marrow, with some appearing first in ileum or blood.

The table came from immunoSEQ multiplex PCR; TCRdb's copy has only in-frame clones and leaves some out. The repertoire holds over 100,000 clones, approximately 84% seen once, with roughly 0.9% in the top ten. A word on this clone: The antigen is unknown.

This sample comprised unstimulated CD4+ T cells sorted from spleen or lymph node cells, obtained before intestinal transplant. This sequence originates from a human donor who received an intestinal transplant.

The CDR3 protein is CASSKRETQYF. CDR3 coding DNA: TGTGCCAGCTCAAAACGGGAGACCCAGTACTTC. The rearrangement uses TRBV18 and TRBJ2-5, with no clear D. With 5 bases removed from V and 5 bases from J, the gap between germline ends came to 6 bases. The CDR3 is 11 amino acids. Germline V CDR1 and CDR2: KGHSH, LQKENI.